This TCR beta chain was retrieved from a study of cytomegalovirus exposure and HLA in healthy donors. For the study at large: The use of the same platform for the 90 to 150 validation repertoires and the approximately 670 first-cohort repertoires was reported by a later analysis.

This CDR3 region has 15 residues. Trimming removed 0 bases from V and 6 bases from J, with 13 bases in between. Germline CDR1 reads SGHRS; CDR2 reads YFSETQ. Measured with immunoSEQ multiplex PCR; TCRdb has only the in-frame clones, and not every one. The sample records over 200,000 clones, roughly 84% being singletons. The sequencing input was PBMCs. The chain joins TRBV5-1 to TRBJ2-1, with D maybe TRBD2 (6 bases). The TCR was taken from a woman between 18 and 29 years old in good health and CMV-seropositive. DNA for the CDR3: TGCGCCAGCAGCTTGGATCAGCCGGGAGTCAATGAGCAGTTCTTC. It is translated as CASSLDQPGVNEQFF.